This passage covers 5 T cell receptor beta chains from one sample sequenced in a study of CD8 T cells in ankylosing spondylitis. Whole-study findings and limits: Apparently characteristic of ankylosing spondylitis blood was a TCR beta motif (fewer than 10 highly homologous variants).

Their target antigens are unknown. TCRdb called the 5' RACE reads again in MiXCR, with one record for every CDR3 protein. This table holds a few hundred thousand distinct CDR3 sequences, 5.5% to 7.5% found once. Sequences were obtained from blood, either unsorted or a sorted T cell fraction (not recorded which). The receptors shown here come from a male donor with ankylosing spondylitis.

In this sample, this clonotype turned up many times. This chain uses TRBV11-2 with TRBJ2-5; TRBD2 might be the D (7 bases). The CDR3 has 12 amino acids. V was cut by 1 base and J by 10 bases, with 10 bases left in between. From germline, CDR1 is SGHAT and CDR2 FQNNGV. CDR3 in DNA: TGTGCCAGCAGCTTAGGCGGGGGCGACCAGTACTTC. This codes for CASSLGGGDQYF.

This clonotype was seen ten or more times. The chain employs TRBV15 and TRBJ1-1; possible D gene TRBD1, 5 bases. The V end was cut by 3 bases, the J end by 1 base, with 15 bases between. CDR1 and CDR2 (germline): LNHNV, YYDKDF (reference sequence). The CDR3 runs 16 residues. The CDR3 protein is CATSSEPRAENTEAFF. In nucleotides, the CDR3 is TGTGCCACCAGCAGCGAACCCAGGGCGGAGAACACTGAAGCTTTCTTT.

In this sample, this clonotype turned up many times. This chain links TRBV19 with TRBJ2-4; no firm D call. V gave up 3 bases and J gave up 1 base, with 16 bases separating them. CDR1 and CDR2 from the germline V gene are LNHDA and SQIVND (reference sequence). This CDR3 contains 17 residues. The CDR3 region is CASSMGFRELAKNIQYF. CDR3 bases: TGTGCCAGTAGTATGGGGTTCCGTGAACTGGCCAAAAACATTCAGTACTTC.

This clonotype was picked up many times. The rearrangement joins TRBV11-2 to TRBJ2-3; no reliable D call. This CDR3 has 11 residues. The germline gives CDR1 SGHAT, CDR2 FQNNGV. The V end lost 5 bases, the J end lost 7 bases, and 7 bases lay between the germline ends. CDR3: CASSGANTQYF. The CDR3 bases are TGTGCCAGCAGCGGAGCAAATACGCAGTATTTT. The full variable domain, with the rest looked up from reference TRBV11-2 and TRBJ2-3, is EAGVAQSPRYKIIEKRQSVAFWCNPISGHATLYWYQQILGQGPKLLIQFQNNGVVDDSQLPKDRFSAERLKGVDSTLKIQPAKLEDSAVYLCASSGANTQYFGPGTRLTVL.

This clonotype was observed many times. The chain is built from TRBV9 and TRBJ2-1, with a possible D match to TRBD2 (6 bases). Germline values: CDR1 SGDLS, CDR2 YYNGEE. The CDR3 runs 15 residues. Trimming left V 1 base short and J 6 bases short, with 14 bases between. The CDR3 here is CASSVNGGFRNEQFF. CDR3 bases: TGTGCCAGCAGCGTAAATGGAGGGTTTCGCAATGAGCAGTTCTTC.